The present entry profiles one T cell receptor (beta chain) with its context. The antigen is undetermined. Every one of the donors was a healthy Caucasian. This sample stems from a study of identical twins. General observations from the study: Out-of-frame alpha sequences shared by twins showed excess low generation probability.

The CDR3 totals 14 residues. V lost 2 bases, J lost 9 bases, and 15 bases lay in between. Per the germline V gene, CDR1 is SGHRS and CDR2 is YFSETQ. MiXCR was run by TCRdb on the 5' RACE reads, yielding one entry per CDR3 protein. The sample includes more than 600,000 distinct CDR3 sequences, 18% of them seen just once. The sample was also reused in another study, on T cells expressing NK-cell markers. From that second work: Several of the donors carried dominant NKG2C+ clonotypes that took up roughly 1.0-8% of their CD8+ T cells. These clonotypes also led the CD3+CD56-NKG2C+ fraction in a few donors.

Sequencing input: PBMCs. The sequence was obtained from a woman aged 18 to 35 in good health. This chain uses TRBV5-1 with TRBJ2-1, with D perhaps matching TRBD2 (5 bases). DNA of the CDR3: TGCGCCAGCAGCTTTTGGGCGGCGGGTGGTGAGCAGTTCTTC. This sequence encodes CASSFWAAGGEQFF.